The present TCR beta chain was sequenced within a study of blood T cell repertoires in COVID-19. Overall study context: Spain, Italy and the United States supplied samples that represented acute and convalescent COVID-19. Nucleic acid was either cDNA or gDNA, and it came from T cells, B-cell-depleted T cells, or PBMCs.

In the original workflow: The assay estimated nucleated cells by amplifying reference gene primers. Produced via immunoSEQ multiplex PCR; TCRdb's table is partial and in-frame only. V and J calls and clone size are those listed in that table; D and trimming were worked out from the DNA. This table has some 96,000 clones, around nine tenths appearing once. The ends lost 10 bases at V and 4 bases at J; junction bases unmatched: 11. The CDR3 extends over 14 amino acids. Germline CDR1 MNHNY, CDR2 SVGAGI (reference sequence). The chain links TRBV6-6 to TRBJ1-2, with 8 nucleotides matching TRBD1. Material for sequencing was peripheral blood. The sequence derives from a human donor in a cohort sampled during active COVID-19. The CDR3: CATDGRGRGYGYTF. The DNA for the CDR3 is TGTGCCACCGACGGCAGGGGGCGCGGCTATGGCTACACCTTC.